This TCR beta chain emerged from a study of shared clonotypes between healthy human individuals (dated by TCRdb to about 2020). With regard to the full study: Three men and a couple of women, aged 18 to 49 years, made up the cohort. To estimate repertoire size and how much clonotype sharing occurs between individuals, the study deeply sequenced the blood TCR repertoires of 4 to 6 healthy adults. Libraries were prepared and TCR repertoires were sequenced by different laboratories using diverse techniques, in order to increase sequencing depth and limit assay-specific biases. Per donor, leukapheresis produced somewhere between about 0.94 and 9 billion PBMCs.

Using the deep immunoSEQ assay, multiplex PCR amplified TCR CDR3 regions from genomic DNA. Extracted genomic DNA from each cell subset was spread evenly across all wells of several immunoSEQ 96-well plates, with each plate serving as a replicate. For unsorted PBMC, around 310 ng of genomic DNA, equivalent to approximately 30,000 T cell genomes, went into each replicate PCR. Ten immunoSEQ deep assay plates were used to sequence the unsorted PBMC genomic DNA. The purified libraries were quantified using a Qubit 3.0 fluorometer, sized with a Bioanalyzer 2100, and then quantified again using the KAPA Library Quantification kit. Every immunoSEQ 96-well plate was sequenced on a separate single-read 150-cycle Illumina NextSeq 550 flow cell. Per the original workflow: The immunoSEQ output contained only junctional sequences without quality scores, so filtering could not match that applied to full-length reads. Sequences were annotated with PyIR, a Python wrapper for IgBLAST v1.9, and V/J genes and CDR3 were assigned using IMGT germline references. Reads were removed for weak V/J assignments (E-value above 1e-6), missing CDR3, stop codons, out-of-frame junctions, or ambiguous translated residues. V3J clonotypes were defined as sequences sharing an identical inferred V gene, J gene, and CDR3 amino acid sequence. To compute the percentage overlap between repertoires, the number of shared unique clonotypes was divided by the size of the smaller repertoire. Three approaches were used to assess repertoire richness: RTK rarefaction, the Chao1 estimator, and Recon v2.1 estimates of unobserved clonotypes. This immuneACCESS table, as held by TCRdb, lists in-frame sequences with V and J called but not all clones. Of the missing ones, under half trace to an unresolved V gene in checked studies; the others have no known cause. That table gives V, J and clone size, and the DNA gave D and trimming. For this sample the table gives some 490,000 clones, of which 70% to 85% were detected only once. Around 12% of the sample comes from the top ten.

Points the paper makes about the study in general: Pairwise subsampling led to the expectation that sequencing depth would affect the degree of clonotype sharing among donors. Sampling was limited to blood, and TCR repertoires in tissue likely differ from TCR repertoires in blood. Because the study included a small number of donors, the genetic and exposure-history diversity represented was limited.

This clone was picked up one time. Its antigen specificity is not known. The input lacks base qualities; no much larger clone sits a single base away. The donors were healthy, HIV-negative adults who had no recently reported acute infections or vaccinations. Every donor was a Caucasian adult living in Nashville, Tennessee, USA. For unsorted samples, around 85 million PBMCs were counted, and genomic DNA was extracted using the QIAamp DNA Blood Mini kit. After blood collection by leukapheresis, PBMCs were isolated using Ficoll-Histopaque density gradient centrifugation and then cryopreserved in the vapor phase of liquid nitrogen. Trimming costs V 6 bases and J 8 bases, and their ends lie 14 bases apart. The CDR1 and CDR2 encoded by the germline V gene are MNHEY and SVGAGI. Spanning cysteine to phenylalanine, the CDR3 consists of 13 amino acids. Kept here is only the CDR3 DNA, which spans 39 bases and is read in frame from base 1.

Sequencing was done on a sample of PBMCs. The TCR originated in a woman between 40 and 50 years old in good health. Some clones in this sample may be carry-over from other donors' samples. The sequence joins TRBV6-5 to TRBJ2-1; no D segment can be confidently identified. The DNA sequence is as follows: TGTGCCAGCAGCCCAGCTATCGTTTATGAGCAGTTCTTC. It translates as CASSPAIVYEQFF.